These 20 T cell receptor beta chains came from one sample sequenced in a study of cytomegalovirus exposure and HLA in healthy donors. The PCR used 60 Vbeta and 13 Jbeta primers. Generated by immunoSEQ multiplex PCR, the TCRdb table keeps only in-frame clones and is missing some. Its clone listing holds roughly 120,000 clones. Sequencing was performed on PBMCs. Receptors were obtained from a man aged 35 to 55 in good health and CMV-seronegative.

The CDR3: CASSLWDSTTYYGYTF. The CDR3 nucleotides read TGTGCCAGCAGCTTGTGGGACAGCACCACTTACTATGGCTACACCTTC. The chain couples TRBV7-8 to TRBJ1-2, with 7 bases aligning to TRBD1. The CDR3 totals 16 residues. CDR1 and CDR2 (germline): SGHVS, FQNEAQ. Germline trimming cut 3 bases from V and 3 bases from J; bases unmatched to any gene: 10.

This clone counts as medium-sized by frequency. The chain joins TRBV9 to TRBJ2-2, with D hard to call. CDR1 and CDR2 (germline): SGDLS, YYNGEE. This CDR3 contains 12 residues. V lost 2 bases and J lost 6, with 5 bases in between. CDR3 sequence reads: CASSVLAGELFF. In DNA form, the CDR3 reads TGTGCCAGCAGCGTGTTAGCCGGGGAGCTGTTTTTT.

The rearrangement joins TRBV27 to TRBJ2-1, with 9 bases lining up with TRBD1. The CDR3 has 14 residues. V lost 7 bases and J lost 13; bases outside the gene matches: 14. Germline values: CDR1 MNHEY, CDR2 SMNVEV (reference sequence). CDR3 DNA sequence: TGTGCCAGCAAGGGACAGGGAATGTCACACCAACAGTTCTTC. Protein product: CASKGQGMSHQQFF.

This chain uses TRBV6-5 with TRBJ2-3; D is perhaps TRBD1 (6 bases). The CDR3 length is 13 residues. Germline V gives CDR1 MNHEY, CDR2 SVGAGI. Trimming pared 8 bases from V and 5 bases from J, leaving 14 bases between. CDR3 sequence: CASALKGEDTQYF. The DNA for the CDR3 is TGTGCCAGCGCCCTGAAGGGGGAAGATACGCAGTATTTT.

J is TRBJ1-2 and V is TRBV11-3; TRBD1 matches 7 bases. CDR3 size: 15 residues. Germline loops: CDR1 SGHNT, CDR2 YENEEA. The V gene end was trimmed by 0 bases and the J gene end by 3 bases; junction bases not matched to a gene: 4. The CDR3 coding sequence is TGTGCCAGCAGCTTAGATGCGGGACAGTACTATGGCTACACCTTC. Encoded protein: CASSLDAGQYYGYTF.

The genes are TRBV11-1 and TRBJ2-1; 9 bases align to TRBD1. V shed 6 bases and J 6 bases; nucleotides not matched to a gene: 9. Germline CDR1 and CDR2: SGHAT and FQDESV (reference sequence). The CDR3 is 15 residues long. In DNA form, the CDR3 reads TGTGCCAGCAGTAACTCTGTGACAGGGGGCAATGAGCAGTTCTTC. Its translation is CASSNSVTGGNEQFF.

V gene TRBV10-2 combines with J gene TRBJ2-7; 11 bases align to TRBD2. V dropped 2 bases and J dropped 2; count of bases not matched to a gene: 2. This CDR3 has 15 residues. Germline V lookup: CDR1 WSHSY, CDR2 SAAADI. CDR3 sequence reads: CASSEALAGAYEQYF. For the CDR3, the DNA is TGCGCCAGCAGTGAGGCACTAGCGGGAGCCTACGAGCAGTACTTC.

CDR3 sequence reads: CASGGTGDTEAFF. CDR3 bases: TGCGCCAGCGGGGGTACAGGGGACACTGAAGCTTTCTTT. The chain is built from TRBV5-1 and TRBJ1-1; TRBD1 agrees at 7 bases. After removal of 7 bases from V and 3 bases from J, the junction contained 6 bases not matched to a gene. The germline gives CDR1 SGHRS, CDR2 YFSETQ. The CDR3 runs 13 residues.

The CDR3, as DNA: TGTGCCAGTAGCGAGAGCTCTGGAAACACCATATATTTT. It is translated as CASSESSGNTIYF. This rearrangement joins TRBV19 to TRBJ1-3; D unresolved. Germline CDR1 reads LNHDA; CDR2 reads SQIVND (reference sequence). The CDR3 has 13 residues. V was shortened by 6 bases and J by 0 bases, with 6 bases between the two germline ends.

The chain combines TRBV12-5 with TRBJ2-1, with TRBD2 identical over 11 bases. The germline V gene encodes CDR1 LGHNT and CDR2 FRNRAP. CDR3 length: 16 amino acids. J lost 4 bases, V lost 3 bases, and 5 bases had no gene match. The CDR3 is CASGFSSGRTYNEQFF. The DNA of the CDR3 is TGTGCTAGTGGTTTTTCTAGCGGGAGGACTTACAATGAGCAGTTCTTC.

The rearrangement uses TRBV29-1 and TRBJ1-2; D might be TRBD1 (5 bases). The ends were cut back, 6 bases at V and 3 bases at J, with 14 bases in the middle. From germline, CDR1 is SQVTM and CDR2 ANQGSEA. There are 13 residues in the CDR3. The CDR3 region is CSVDYGGDYGYTF. The CDR3 bases are TGCAGCGTCGATTATGGGGGGGACTATGGCTACACCTTC. Variable domain in full (rest from reference TRBV29-1 and TRBJ1-2): SAVISQKPSRDICQRGTSLTIQCQVDSQVTMMFWYRQQPGQSLTLIATANQGSEATYESGFVIDKFPISRPNLTFSTLTVSNMSPEDSSIYLCSVDYGGDYGYTFGSGTRLTVV.

The chain carries TRBV6-5 and TRBJ2-7; D might be TRBD1 (5 bases). The CDR3 extends over 12 amino acids. V gave up 11 bases and J gave up 1 base, with 12 bases separating them. Germline V CDR1 and CDR2: MNHEY, SVGAGI. This CDR3 reads CAQGWSSYEQYF. Written as DNA, the CDR3 is TGTGCCCAGGGTTGGTCTTCCTACGAGCAGTACTTC.

The chain combines TRBV13 with TRBJ2-1; D gene unclear. Deletions cut 7 bases from V and 6 bases from J, with 13 bases between. This CDR3 spans 13 amino acids. The germline gives CDR1 PRHDT, CDR2 FYEKMQ (reference sequence). In DNA form, the CDR3 reads TGTGCCAGCATCCGTGCCAGTTTCAATGAGCAGTTCTTC. This sequence encodes CASIRASFNEQFF.

V and J are TRBV13 and TRBJ2-1, with 10 bases lining up with TRBD2. Germline-derived CDR1 and CDR2 are PRHDT and FYEKMQ (reference sequence). The V gene end was trimmed by 5 bases and the J gene end by 9 bases; junction bases not matched to a gene: 16. This CDR3 has 17 residues. The CDR3 region has the DNA TGTGCCAGCAGCGCTGGACTAGCGGTCGGAGGCTTACTTGAGCAGTTCTTC. This encodes CASSAGLAVGGLLEQFF.

The rearrangement uses TRBV5-6 and TRBJ2-1; 13 positions agree with TRBD2. Trimming took 3 bases from V and 0 from J; bases not matched to a gene: 6. The germline V gene has CDR1 SGHDT and CDR2 YYEEEE. The CDR3 has 18 amino acids. For the CDR3, the DNA is TGTGCCAGCAGCTCACCGGGACTAGCGGGAAACTCCTACAATGAGCAGTTCTTC. It specifies CASSSPGLAGNSYNEQFF.

Of note for this clone: One junction end disagrees with the germline gene, perhaps due to a read error. This sequence joins TRBV7-7 and TRBJ1-1; tentative D call: TRBD1 (6 bases). The CDR3 extends over 13 amino acids. CDR1 and CDR2 (germline): SSHAT, FNYEAQ (reference sequence). CDR3 bases: TGTGCTAGCAGCTTAGAGTCCGGGACAGAAGCTTTCTTT. Translating it yields CASSLESGTEAFF.

The chain has TRBV11-1 and TRBJ2-5, with D perhaps matching TRBD1 (6 bases). The CDR3 is made up of 19 amino acids. Between the trimmed V and J ends, which lost 1 base and 5 bases, there was a span of 26 bases. Per germline, CDR1 SGHAT and CDR2 FQDESV (reference sequence). CDR3 bases: TGTGCCAGCAGCTTAGGAGACAGGCCTGGATGGTCGGTCGAGGAGACCCAGTACTTC. It yields the protein CASSLGDRPGWSVEETQYF. Full variable domain (missing parts from reference TRBV11-1 and TRBJ2-5): EAEVAQSPRYKITEKSQAVAFWCDPISGHATLYWYRQILGQGPELLVQFQDESVVDDSQLPKDRFSAERLKGVDSTLKIQPAELGDSAMYLCASSLGDRPGWSVEETQYFGPGTRLLVL.

J is TRBJ2-5 and V is TRBV5-6; 10 bases are a match to TRBD1. The length of the CDR3 is 16 residues. V trimming: 3 bases; J trimming: 5 bases; junction bases outside the gene matches: 10. Germline loops: CDR1 SGHDT, CDR2 YYEEEE. Here the CDR3 DNA reads TGTGCCAGCAGCTCGTTGACAGGGGGCAAGAGGGAGACCCAGTACTTC. It is translated as CASSSLTGGKRETQYF.

This chain joins TRBV10-3 and TRBJ2-7; 10 bases fit TRBD1. V trimming: 2 bases; J trimming: 4 bases; junction bases outside the gene matches: 23. CDR1 and CDR2 from the germline V gene are ENHRY and SYGVKD. This CDR3 comprises 21 residues. DNA for the CDR3: TGTGCCATCAGTGAGCCAGTTTTTCGAACCCCTCCGGGACAGGGGATTTACGAGCAGTACTTC. This translates into CAISEPVFRTPPGQGIYEQYF.

The chain carries TRBV28 and TRBJ1-4; 7 bases line up with TRBD1. Germline V lookup: CDR1 MDHEN, CDR2 SYDVKM. CDR3 length equals 16 residues. The V segment lost 6 bases and the J segment 4 bases; nucleotides outside the gene matches: 11. CDR3 in amino acids: CASREGARVFNEKLFF. In DNA form, the CDR3 reads TGTGCCAGCAGGGAGGGGGCCCGGGTTTTTAATGAAAAACTGTTTTTT.